One T cell receptor beta chain is described in this entry. This entry belongs to a study of control samples from healthy donors and cancer patients. Germline V lookup: CDR1 SGHTA, CDR2 FQGNSA. V shed 0 bases, J shed 3 bases, and the junction held 3 bases outside the gene matches. This CDR3 spans 15 amino acids. Sequencing was performed with immunoSEQ multiplex PCR; in TCRdb, only in-frame clones are kept and a portion is missing. The table includes under 200,000 clones, just over 85% detected once. Sequencing input: blood. This chain links TRBV7-2 with TRBJ2-5, with 8 bases identical to TRBD1. The source is a woman aged 25 to 39 in good health. This chain's CDR3 is CASSLALTGEETQYF. CDR3 nucleotide sequence: TGTGCCAGCAGCTTAGCCCTGACAGGGGAAGAGACCCAGTACTTC. Using reference TRBV7-2 and TRBJ2-5 for the parts outside the CDR3, the full variable domain is GAGVSQSPSNKVTEKGKDVELRCDPISGHTALYWYRQSLGQGLEFLIYFQGNSAPDKSGLPSDRFSAERTGGSVSTLTIQRTQQEDSAVYLCASSLALTGEETQYFGPGTRLLVL.